Shown below are 29 T cell receptor beta chains from a single sample sequenced in a study of cytomegalovirus exposure and HLA in healthy donors. The PCR ran on 60 Vbeta and 13 Jbeta primers. Method: immunoSEQ multiplex PCR; TCRdb's copy keeps in-frame clones and lacks some. The repertoire holds nearly 200,000 clones, about 87% seen once, with about 1.2% in the top ten. The sequenced sample was PBMCs. These receptor sequences come from a young man in good health and CMV-seronegative.

This clone was recorded once. The chain carries TRBV19 and TRBJ1-3; TRBD1 matches at 8 bases. Germline V CDR1 and CDR2: LNHDA, SQIVND (reference sequence). The CDR3 covers 14 residues. Unmatched junction bases numbered 10, after V lost 11 bases and J lost 4 bases. CDR3 amino acids: CAAAGQAVGNTIYF. The CDR3 DNA follows: TGTGCCGCTGCGGGACAGGCCGTCGGAAACACCATATATTTT.

The J gene is TRBJ1-5, the V gene TRBV2; 9 bases are shared with TRBD1. The CDR3 loop spans 15 amino acids. Trimming cost V 8 bases and J 3 bases; bases outside gene matches: 8. Per germline, CDR1 SNHLY and CDR2 FYNNEI. For the CDR3, the DNA is TGTGCCAGCTACTTGGGACAGGGAGACAATCAGCCCCAGCATTTT. It is translated as CASYLGQGDNQPQHF.

The chain has TRBV7-2 and TRBJ2-1, with TRBD2 matching 8 bases. The CDR3 loop spans 16 amino acids. V gave up 5 bases and J gave up 0 bases; unmatched junction bases: 6. Germline-derived CDR1 and CDR2 are SGHTA and FQGNSA. The CDR3 DNA reads as TGTGCCAGCAGCCGTCTTCTAGCGGGCTCCTACAATGAGCAGTTCTTC. Encoded protein: CASSRLLAGSYNEQFF.

This clone has just one count. The V call is TRBV19, the J call TRBJ2-3; TRBD1 aligns across 7 bases. The CDR3 has 13 amino acids. The junction had 13 bases not matched to a gene; V was cut back by 4 bases and J by 15 bases. In germline, CDR1 is LNHDA, CDR2 SQIVND (reference sequence). CDR3 in amino acids: CASSTPETGRQYF. Here the CDR3 DNA reads TGTGCCAGTAGTACCCCCGAGACAGGGCGGCAATATTTT.

V gene TRBV11-2 combines with J gene TRBJ1-5; D remains unclear. CDR1 is SGHAT and CDR2 is FQNNGV in the germline V gene. Trimming shortened V by 1 base and J by 5 bases, and 6 bases separated the two germline ends. The CDR3 covers 13 residues. Here the CDR3 DNA reads TGTGCCAGCAGCTTAGGAGGTCATCAGCCCCAGCATTTT. It specifies CASSLGGHQPQHF.

This sequence joins TRBV28 and TRBJ2-1; TRBD2 matches at 8 bases. V was clipped by 4 bases and J by 2 bases; unmatched bases: 10. In germline, CDR1 is MDHEN, CDR2 SYDVKM. The CDR3 loop spans 17 amino acids. The DNA for the CDR3 is TGTGCCAGCAGTTCTGGCTTAGCGGGACTAACCTACAATGAGCAGTTCTTC. Amino acids: CASSSGLAGLTYNEQFF.

This sequence joins TRBV5-1 and TRBJ2-5; tentative D call: TRBD2 (5 bases). The J call is uncertain, as TRBJ2-7 better fits the DNA end. Germline loops: CDR1 SGHRS, CDR2 YFSETQ. This CDR3 is built from 16 residues. The CDR3 nucleotides are TGCGCCAGCAGCTTGGGGACTGGGCCACGGGCCTACGAGCAGTACTTC. Its protein product is CASSLGTGPRAYEQYF.

V is TRBV5-4 and J is TRBJ1-2; a possible D gene is TRBD1 (5 bases). Germline CDR1 reads SGHNT; CDR2 reads YYREEE (reference sequence). The CDR3 runs 14 residues. The V end lost 4 bases, the J end lost 4 bases, and 14 bases lay between the germline ends. The CDR3 DNA follows: TGTGCCAGCAGCCAGGGCACCCATCCCTATGGCTACACCTTC. Residues: CASSQGTHPYGYTF.

This rearrangement joins TRBV6-1 to TRBJ1-1, with D possibly being TRBD1 (6 bases). Trimming left V 6 bases short and J 6 bases short, with 17 bases between. The CDR3 covers 14 residues. Germline V gives CDR1 MNHNS, CDR2 SASEGT. The CDR3 spells CASRPQGVFAEAFF. CDR3 DNA sequence: TGTGCCAGCAGGCCACAGGGCGTGTTCGCTGAAGCTTTCTTT.

The V call is TRBV10-1, the J call TRBJ2-3; a weak D match, TRBD2 (5 bases). The germline CDR1 and CDR2 sequences are WNHNN and SYGVQD (reference sequence). The ends were cut back, 7 bases at V and 5 bases at J, with 13 bases in the middle. This CDR3 is 13 amino acids long. This CDR3 is CASTKAVQDTQYF. In DNA form, the CDR3 reads TGCGCCAGCACTAAAGCGGTTCAAGATACGCAGTATTTT.

The gene calls are TRBV7-9 and TRBJ2-7, with D tentatively TRBD1 (6 bases). CDR1 and CDR2 (germline): SEHNR, FQNEAQ (reference sequence). This CDR3 region has 13 residues. The V end lost 4 bases, the J end lost 2 bases, and 9 bases lay between the germline ends. The DNA of the CDR3 is TGTGCCAGCAGCTCCTCAGGGGCCTACGAGCAGTACTTC. Its translation is CASSSSGAYEQYF. Full variable domain (remainder filled in from reference TRBV7-9 and TRBJ2-7): DTGVSQNPRHKITKRGQNVTFRCDPISEHNRLYWYRQTLGQGPEFLTYFQNEAQLEKSRLLSDRFSAERPKGSFSTLEIQRTEQGDSAMYLCASSSSGAYEQYFGPGTRLTVT.

The chain employs TRBV27 and TRBJ2-2; 8 bases match TRBD2. The V gene's germline CDR1 is MNHEY and CDR2 SMNVEV (reference sequence). This CDR3 comprises 16 residues. The ends lost 6 bases at V and 4 bases at J; junction bases unmatched: 10. CDR3 amino acids: CASRNVAGITTGELFF. CDR3 DNA: TGTGCCAGCAGAAATGTAGCGGGAATTACCACCGGGGAGCTGTTTTTT.

V gene TRBV18 combines with J gene TRBJ1-5; the match to TRBD1 covers 9 bases. V lost 8 bases, J lost 0 bases, and 5 bases stayed unmatched. The CDR3 is 15 amino acids. Germline loops: CDR1 KGHSH, CDR2 LQKENI. The CDR3 spells CASHGTGSSNQPQHF. Written as DNA, the CDR3 is TGTGCCAGCCACGGGACAGGGAGTAGCAATCAGCCCCAGCATTTT.

The genes are TRBV4-2 and TRBJ1-5; 7 bases are a match to TRBD1. The CDR3 runs 15 residues. The V gene end was trimmed by 0 bases and the J gene end by 7 bases; junction bases not matched to a gene: 6. Germline assignment: CDR1 LGHNA and CDR2 YNFKEQ. CDR3 bases: TGTGCCAGCAGCCAAGAGGGCAGGGGGGACCAGCCCCAGCATTTT. This translates into CASSQEGRGDQPQHF.

The rearrangement joins TRBV15 to TRBJ1-1; D might be TRBD1 (5 bases). CDR3 length: 14 amino acids. The V gene lost 4 bases and the J gene lost 5 bases, with 14 bases spanning the gap. Germline lookup yields CDR1 LNHNV and CDR2 YYDKDF (reference sequence). CDR3 amino acids: CATSNYRRGTEAFF. CDR3 nucleotides: TGTGCCACCAGCAACTACAGGCGAGGAACTGAAGCTTTCTTT.

The chain combines TRBV9 with TRBJ2-7; no clear D. Germline CDR1 and CDR2: SGDLS and YYNGEE. This CDR3 region has 14 residues. V lost 0 bases and J lost 2, with 9 bases in between. CDR3 nucleotide sequence: TGTGCCAGCAGCGTAGGTGCGAGGCCCTACGAGCAGTACTTC. Its translation is CASSVGARPYEQYF.

This clone occurred a few times. The J gene is TRBJ2-2, the V gene TRBV28; tentative D call: TRBD1 (6 bases). The CDR3 is 14 residues long. Germline V gene data show CDR1 as MDHEN and CDR2 as SYDVKM. V gave up 4 bases and J gave up 5 bases, with 11 bases separating them. CDR3 DNA: TGTGCCAGCAGTTACCGACAGGAGACCGGGGAGCTGTTTTTT. This codes for CASSYRQETGELFF.

To note about this clone: At one of its ends the junction is not consistent with the germline gene, which may arise from a read error. DNA of the CDR3: TGTTCCAGCAGCTTAGGGACAGCAACTAATGAAAAACTGTTTTTT. Protein sequence: CSSSLGTATNEKLFF. The V gene is TRBV7-9, the J gene TRBJ1-4; 7 bases are shared with TRBD1. The CDR3 runs to 15 residues. The germline gives CDR1 SEHNR, CDR2 FQNEAQ (reference sequence).

The chain links TRBV5-1 to TRBJ1-3; D gene ambiguous. This CDR3 has 16 residues. CDR1 and CDR2 (germline): SGHRS, YFSETQ. V dropped 0 bases and J dropped 2 bases, with 12 bases sitting between them. CDR3 DNA: TGCGCCAGCAGCTTGGGACACCAATTTGCTGGAAACACCATATATTTT. Amino acid sequence: CASSLGHQFAGNTIYF.

The rearrangement links TRBV6-5 to TRBJ2-3, with D perhaps TRBD1 (6 bases). Trimming removed 7 bases at V and 4 bases at J, with 9 bases between. Germline CDR1 MNHEY, CDR2 SVGAGI. The CDR3 is 12 residues long. The CDR3 sequence: CASKQGSDTQYF. The CDR3 region has the DNA TGTGCCAGCAAGCAGGGGTCAGATACGCAGTATTTT.

The chain is built from TRBV6-1 and TRBJ2-5, with D possibly TRBD1 on 6 matching bases. The CDR3 has 15 residues. V was shortened by 1 base and J by 0 bases, with 9 bases between the two germline ends. In germline, CDR1 is MNHNS, CDR2 SASEGT. The CDR3 region has the DNA TGTGCCAGCAGTGAAGTTGGGACAAACCAAGAGACCCAGTACTTC. As protein: CASSEVGTNQETQYF.

The chain links TRBV4-2 to TRBJ1-2, with D possibly being TRBD1 (6 bases). Looked up from germline, CDR1 is LGHNA and CDR2 is YNFKEQ. V lost 3 bases and J lost 3, with 14 bases in between. The CDR3 loop spans 15 amino acids. The CDR3 loop is CASSHGQSSDYGYTF. The CDR3 bases are TGTGCCAGCAGCCATGGACAGAGCTCGGACTATGGCTACACCTTC.

V is TRBV18 and J is TRBJ2-2; 7 nucleotides line up with TRBD2. The CDR3 is made up of 16 amino acids. V lost 2 bases and J lost 3; bases outside the gene matches: 6. Germline CDR1 KGHSH, CDR2 LQKENI. This chain's CDR3 is CASSPGMAGDTGELFF. CDR3 bases: TGTGCCAGCTCACCAGGAATGGCGGGAGACACCGGGGAGCTGTTTTTT.

This clone was seen a single time. J is TRBJ1-4 and V is TRBV14; 10 bases agree with TRBD1. The CDR3 has 15 amino acids. Germline lookup yields CDR1 SGHDN and CDR2 FVKESK. V lost 4 bases to trimming and J lost 7 bases; unmatched junction nucleotides: 6. CDR3 DNA sequence: TGTGCCAGCAGCCCGACAGGGGGCTCGAGTGAAAAACTGTTTTTT. Translating it yields CASSPTGGSSEKLFF.

The CDR3 region has the DNA TGTGCCATCAGTCCCCAACGCCTAGCGGGAGGGGGCACAGATACGCAGTATTTT. It specifies CAISPQRLAGGGTDTQYF. The chain carries TRBV10-3 and TRBJ2-3; TRBD2 agrees at 12 bases. The CDR3 is 18 amino acids. Germline loops: CDR1 ENHRY, CDR2 SYGVKD. The V gene end was trimmed by 5 bases and the J gene end by 1 base; junction bases not matched to a gene: 10.

The chain joins TRBV18 to TRBJ1-5; tentative D call: TRBD1 (5 bases). The CDR3 has 15 residues. Trimming left V 9 bases short and J 2 bases short, with 17 bases between. CDR1 is KGHSH, CDR2 LQKENI, per germline. The DNA of the CDR3 is TGTGCCAGTACGGATATGCGGGGGGGCAATCAGCCCCAGCATTTT. As protein: CASTDMRGGNQPQHF.

The chain combines TRBV2 with TRBJ2-1, with 7 nucleotides matching TRBD2. Per the germline V gene, CDR1 is SNHLY and CDR2 is FYNNEI. The CDR3 has 16 amino acids. The V segment lost 6 bases and the J segment 8 bases; nucleotides outside the gene matches: 16. The CDR3 sequence is CASRAERTRGWHEQFF. The CDR3 region has the DNA TGTGCCAGCAGAGCGGAACGGACTAGAGGCTGGCATGAGCAGTTCTTC. The entire variable domain, with the rest obtained from reference TRBV2 and TRBJ2-1, is as follows: EPEVTQTPSHQVTQMGQEVILRCVPISNHLYFYWYRQILGQKVEFLVSFYNNEISEKSEIFDDQFSVERPDGSNFTLKIRSTKLEDSAMYFCASRAERTRGWHEQFFGPGTRLTVL.

The CDR3 region has the DNA TGTGCCAGCTCACCCGTCGTAGCTAATGAAAAACTGTTTTTT. This gives the protein CASSPVVANEKLFF. The chain joins TRBV18 to TRBJ1-4, with no clear D. The germline CDR1 and CDR2 sequences are KGHSH and LQKENI. Trimming removed 3 bases from V and 3 bases from J, with 8 bases in between. The CDR3 totals 14 residues. Complete variable domain (other parts from reference TRBV18 and TRBJ1-4): NAGVMQNPRHLVRRRGQEARLRCSPMKGHSHVYWYRQLPEEGLKFMVYLQKENIIDESGMPKERFSAEFPKEGPSILRIQQVVRGDSAAYFCASSPVVANEKLFFGSGTQLSVL.

The V and J genes are TRBV7-2 and TRBJ2-1, with 11 positions matching TRBD2. J gave up 0 bases and V 5 bases, and 6 bases lay outside the gene matches. Germline V gene lookup returns CDR1 SGHTA and CDR2 FQGNSA. CDR3 length equals 17 residues. CDR3 sequence: CASSLRLAGSSYNEQFF. CDR3 sequence (DNA): TGTGCCAGCAGCCTCAGACTAGCGGGGAGCTCCTACAATGAGCAGTTCTTC.